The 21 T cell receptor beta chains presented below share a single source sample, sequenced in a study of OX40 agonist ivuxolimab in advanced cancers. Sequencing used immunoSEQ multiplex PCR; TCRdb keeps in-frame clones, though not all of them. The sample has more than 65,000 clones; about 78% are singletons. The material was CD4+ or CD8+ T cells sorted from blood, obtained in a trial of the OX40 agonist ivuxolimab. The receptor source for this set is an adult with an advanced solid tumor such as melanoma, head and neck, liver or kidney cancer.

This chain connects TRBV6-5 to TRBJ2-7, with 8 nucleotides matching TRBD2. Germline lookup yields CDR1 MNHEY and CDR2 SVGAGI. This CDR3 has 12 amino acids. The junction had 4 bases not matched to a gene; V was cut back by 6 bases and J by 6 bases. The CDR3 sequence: CASRAGAREQYF. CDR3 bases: TGTGCCAGCAGAGCGGGGGCCCGCGAGCAGTACTTC.

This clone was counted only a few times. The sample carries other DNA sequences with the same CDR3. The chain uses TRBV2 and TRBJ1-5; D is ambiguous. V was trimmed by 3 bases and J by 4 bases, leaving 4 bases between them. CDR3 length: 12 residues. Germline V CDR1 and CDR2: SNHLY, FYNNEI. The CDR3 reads CASSDPNQPQHF. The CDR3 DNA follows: TGTGCCAGCAGTGATCCGAATCAGCCCCAGCATTTT.

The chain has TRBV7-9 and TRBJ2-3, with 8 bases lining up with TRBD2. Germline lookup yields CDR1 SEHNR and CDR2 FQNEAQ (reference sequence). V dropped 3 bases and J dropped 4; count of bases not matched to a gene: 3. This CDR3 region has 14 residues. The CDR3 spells CASSFSGAADTQYF. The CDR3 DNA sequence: TGTGCCAGCAGCTTTAGCGGGGCGGCAGATACGCAGTATTTT.

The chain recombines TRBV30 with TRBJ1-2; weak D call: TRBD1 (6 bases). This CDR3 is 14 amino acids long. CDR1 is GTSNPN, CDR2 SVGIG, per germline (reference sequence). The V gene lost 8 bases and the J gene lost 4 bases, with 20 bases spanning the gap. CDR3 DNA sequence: TGTGCCAGCACATCCAAGGGGGTAGGCTATGGCTACACCTTC. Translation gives CASTSKGVGYGYTF.

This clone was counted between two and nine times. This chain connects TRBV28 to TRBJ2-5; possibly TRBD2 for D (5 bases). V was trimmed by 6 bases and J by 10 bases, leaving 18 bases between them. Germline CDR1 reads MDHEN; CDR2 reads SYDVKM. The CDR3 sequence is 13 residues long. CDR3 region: CASSTTPGRDQYF. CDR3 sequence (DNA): TGTGCCAGCAGCACAACGCCGGGAAGGGACCAGTACTTC.

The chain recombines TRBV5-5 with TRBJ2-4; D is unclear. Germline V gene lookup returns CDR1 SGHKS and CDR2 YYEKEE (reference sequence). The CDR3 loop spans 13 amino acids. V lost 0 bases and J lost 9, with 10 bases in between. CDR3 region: CASSLEMRSIQYF. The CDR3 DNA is TGTGCCAGCAGCTTGGAGATGAGGTCCATTCAGTACTTC.

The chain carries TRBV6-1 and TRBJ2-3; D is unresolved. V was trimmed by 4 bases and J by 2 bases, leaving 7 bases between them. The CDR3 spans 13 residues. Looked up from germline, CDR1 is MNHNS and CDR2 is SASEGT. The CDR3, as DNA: TGTGCCAGCAGTGGACGGATCACAGATACGCAGTATTTT. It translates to CASSGRITDTQYF.

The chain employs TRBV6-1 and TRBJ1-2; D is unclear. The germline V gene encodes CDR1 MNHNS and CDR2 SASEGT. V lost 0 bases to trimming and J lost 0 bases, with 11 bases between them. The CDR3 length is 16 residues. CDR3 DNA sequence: TGTGCCAGCAGTGAAGCACGGGCCTCAGCTAACTATGGCTACACCTTC. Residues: CASSEARASANYGYTF.

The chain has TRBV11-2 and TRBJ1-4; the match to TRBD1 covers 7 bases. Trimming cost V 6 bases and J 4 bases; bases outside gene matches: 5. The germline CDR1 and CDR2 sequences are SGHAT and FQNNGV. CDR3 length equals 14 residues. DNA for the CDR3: TGTGCCAGCAGACAACAGGGGCGTAATGAAAAACTGTTTTTT. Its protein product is CASRQQGRNEKLFF.

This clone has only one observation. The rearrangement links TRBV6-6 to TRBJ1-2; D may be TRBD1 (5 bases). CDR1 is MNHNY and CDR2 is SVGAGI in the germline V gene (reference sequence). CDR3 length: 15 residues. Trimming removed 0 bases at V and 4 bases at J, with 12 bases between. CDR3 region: CASSYSYGGTYGYTF. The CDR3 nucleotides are TGTGCCAGCAGTTACTCGTACGGGGGGACCTATGGCTACACCTTC.

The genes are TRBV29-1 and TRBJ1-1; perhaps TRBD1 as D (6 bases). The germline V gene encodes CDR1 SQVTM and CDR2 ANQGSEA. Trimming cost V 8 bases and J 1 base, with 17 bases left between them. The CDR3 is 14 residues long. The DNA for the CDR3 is TGCAGCCTTCGGACAGTCCGCGGGAACACTGAAGCTTTCTTT. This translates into CSLRTVRGNTEAFF.

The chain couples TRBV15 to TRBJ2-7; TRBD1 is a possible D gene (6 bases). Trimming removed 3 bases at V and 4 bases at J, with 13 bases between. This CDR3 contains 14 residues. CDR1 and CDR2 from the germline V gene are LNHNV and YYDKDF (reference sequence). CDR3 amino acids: CATSSLNREYEQYF. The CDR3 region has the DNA TGTGCCACCAGCAGTCTGAACAGGGAGTACGAGCAGTACTTC.

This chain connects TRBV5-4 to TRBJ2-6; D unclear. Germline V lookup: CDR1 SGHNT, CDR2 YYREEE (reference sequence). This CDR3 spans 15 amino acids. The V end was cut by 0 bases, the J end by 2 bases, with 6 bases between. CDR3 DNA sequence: TGTGCCAGCAGCTTGGGAATTCCTGGGGCCAACGTCCTGACTTTC. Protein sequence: CASSLGIPGANVLTF.

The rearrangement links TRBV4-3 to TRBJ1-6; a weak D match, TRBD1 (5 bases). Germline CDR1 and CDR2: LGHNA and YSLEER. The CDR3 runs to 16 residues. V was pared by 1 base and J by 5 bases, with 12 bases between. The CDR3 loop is CASSQGARANNSPLHF. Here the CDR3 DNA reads TGCGCCAGCAGCCAAGGGGCCAGGGCTAATAATTCACCCCTCCACTTT.

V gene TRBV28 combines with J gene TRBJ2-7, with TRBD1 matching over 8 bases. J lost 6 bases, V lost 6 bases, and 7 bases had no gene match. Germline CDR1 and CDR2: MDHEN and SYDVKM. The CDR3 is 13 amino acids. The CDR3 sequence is CASRPTGVAEQYF. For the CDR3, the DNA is TGTGCCAGCAGACCGACAGGGGTCGCCGAGCAGTACTTC.

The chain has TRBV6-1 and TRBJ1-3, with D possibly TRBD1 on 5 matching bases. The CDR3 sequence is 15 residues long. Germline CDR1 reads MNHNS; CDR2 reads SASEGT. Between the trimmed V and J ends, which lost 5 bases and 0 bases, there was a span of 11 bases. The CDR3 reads CASSRQRSSGNTIYF. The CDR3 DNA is TGTGCCAGCAGTCGACAGAGATCCTCTGGAAACACCATATATTTT.

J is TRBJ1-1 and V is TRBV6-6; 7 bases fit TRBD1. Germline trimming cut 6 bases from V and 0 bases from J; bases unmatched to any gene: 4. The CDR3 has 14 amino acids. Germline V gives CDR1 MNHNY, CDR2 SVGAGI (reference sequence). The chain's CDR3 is CASSRDSLNTEAFF. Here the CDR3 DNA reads TGTGCCAGCAGCCGGGACAGCTTGAACACTGAAGCTTTCTTT.

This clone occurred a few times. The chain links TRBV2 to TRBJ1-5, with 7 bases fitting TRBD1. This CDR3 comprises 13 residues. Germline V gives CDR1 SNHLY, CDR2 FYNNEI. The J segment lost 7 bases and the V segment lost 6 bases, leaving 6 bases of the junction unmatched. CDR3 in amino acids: CASRTGTRQPQHF. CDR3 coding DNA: TGTGCCAGCAGGACAGGGACGCGACAGCCCCAGCATTTT.

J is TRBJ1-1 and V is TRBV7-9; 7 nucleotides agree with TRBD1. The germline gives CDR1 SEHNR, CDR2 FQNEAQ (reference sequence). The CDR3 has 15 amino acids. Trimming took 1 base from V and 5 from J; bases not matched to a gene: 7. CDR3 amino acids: CASSLGQGGGTEAFF. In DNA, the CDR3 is TGTGCCAGCAGCTTAGGACAGGGCGGTGGGACTGAAGCTTTCTTT.

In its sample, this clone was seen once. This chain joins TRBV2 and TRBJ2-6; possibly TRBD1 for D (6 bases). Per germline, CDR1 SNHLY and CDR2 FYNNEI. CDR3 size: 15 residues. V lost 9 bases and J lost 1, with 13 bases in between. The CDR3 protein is CARSGVPSGANVLTF. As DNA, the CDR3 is TGTGCCAGGTCAGGGGTACCTTCTGGGGCCAACGTCCTGACTTTC.

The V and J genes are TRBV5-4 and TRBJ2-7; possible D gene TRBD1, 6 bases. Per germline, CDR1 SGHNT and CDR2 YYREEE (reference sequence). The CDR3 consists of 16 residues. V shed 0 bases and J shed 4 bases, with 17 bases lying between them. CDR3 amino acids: CASSLGGGPPNYEQYF. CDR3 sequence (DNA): TGTGCCAGCAGCTTGGGTGGGGGCCCGCCAAATTACGAGCAGTACTTC.